The 8 T cell receptor beta chains reported below all come from one sample, sequenced in a study of blood T cells in healthy people across ages. Together with a sample-barcoded 5' primer, a J-beta primer mix was included in a second PCR lasting roughly 6 to 12 cycles. TCRdb re-analysed the 5' RACE reads in MiXCR, keeping a single row per CDR3 protein. The sample has roughly 1.9 million distinct CDR3 sequences, around 40% seen once. Sequencing was performed on blood. These receptors were taken from a human donor in good health.

The rearrangement joins TRBV20-1 to TRBJ2-1; 10 nucleotides match TRBD2. CDR1 DFQATT and CDR2 SNEGSKA come from the germline V gene (reference sequence). The CDR3 runs 21 residues. V gave up 1 base and J gave up 0 bases; unmatched junction bases: 18. DNA of the CDR3: TGCAGTGCTAGAGCCTATGAACCGGGACTAGCGATTTATAGCTCCTACAATGAGCAGTTCTTC. Its protein product is CSARAYEPGLAIYSSYNEQFF.

As for this clonotype: A much larger clone differs by one base, so this may be a read error. This chain joins TRBV29-1 and TRBJ2-3, with TRBD1 matching 8 bases. Unmatched junction bases numbered 8, after V lost 5 bases and J lost 4 bases. Germline V lookup: CDR1 SQVTM, CDR2 ANQGSEA. The CDR3 has 14 residues. This CDR3 reads CSVLRTGHPDTQYF. CDR3 nucleotides: TGCAGCGTTTTGAGGACAGGGCATCCAGATACGCAGTATTTT.

The chain uses TRBV20-1 and TRBJ1-5, with no clear D. This CDR3 is 16 amino acids long. Germline V gene sequence: CDR1 DFQATT, CDR2 SNEGSKA (reference sequence). With 0 bases removed from V and 1 base from J, the gap between germline ends came to 13 bases. The CDR3 sequence is CSARDSAVSSNQPQHF. The DNA for the CDR3 is TGCAGTGCTAGAGATTCGGCAGTCTCCAGCAATCAGCCCCAGCATTTT.

This clonotype was detected ten times or more. The V and J genes are TRBV29-1 and TRBJ2-1; 10 nucleotides align to TRBD1. Germline assignment: CDR1 SQVTM and CDR2 ANQGSEA. The CDR3 sequence is 14 residues long. Trimming cost V 4 bases and J 6 bases; bases outside gene matches: 6. The CDR3 loop reads CSVGRTGGVNEQFF. The CDR3 nucleotides read TGCAGCGTTGGACGGACAGGGGGTGTCAATGAGCAGTTCTTC.

The chain is built from TRBV20-1 and TRBJ1-2; no definite D call. There are 14 residues in the CDR3. V lost 0 bases to trimming and J lost 5 bases, with 13 bases between them. CDR1 and CDR2 from the germline V gene are DFQATT and SNEGSKA (reference sequence). DNA of the CDR3: TGCAGTGCTAGAGACGCCTCATTCACTTATGGCTACACCTTC. Translated, it gives CSARDASFTYGYTF.

The chain employs TRBV12-3 or TRBV12-4 and TRBJ1-2; no definite D call. V lost 3 bases and J 9 bases, leaving 20 bases between the germline ends. The CDR3 extends over 15 amino acids. The CDR3: CASSLSLGAPYSYTF. In DNA form, the CDR3 reads TGTGCCAGCAGTTTGTCCCTTGGAGCCCCGTATAGCTACACCTTC.

The V and J genes are TRBV7-2 and TRBJ1-2; weak D call: TRBD1 (6 bases). The V end was cut by 5 bases, the J end by 5 bases, with 18 bases between. This CDR3 region has 15 residues. Looked up from germline, CDR1 is SGHTA and CDR2 is FQGNSA. The CDR3 loop is CASSRGSGGLYGYTF. The DNA for the CDR3 is TGTGCCAGCAGCCGGGGTAGTGGGGGCTTATATGGCTACACCTTC.

This clonotype came up a few times. The chain recombines TRBV29-1 with TRBJ1-2, with 7 bases fitting TRBD1. The V gene end was trimmed by 0 bases and the J gene end by 5 bases; junction bases not matched to a gene: 6. This CDR3 has 14 amino acids. In germline, CDR1 is SQVTM, CDR2 ANQGSEA. The CDR3 DNA sequence: TGCAGCGTTGAAGATTGGGGACAGACTTATGGCTACACCTTC. Its protein is CSVEDWGQTYGYTF.